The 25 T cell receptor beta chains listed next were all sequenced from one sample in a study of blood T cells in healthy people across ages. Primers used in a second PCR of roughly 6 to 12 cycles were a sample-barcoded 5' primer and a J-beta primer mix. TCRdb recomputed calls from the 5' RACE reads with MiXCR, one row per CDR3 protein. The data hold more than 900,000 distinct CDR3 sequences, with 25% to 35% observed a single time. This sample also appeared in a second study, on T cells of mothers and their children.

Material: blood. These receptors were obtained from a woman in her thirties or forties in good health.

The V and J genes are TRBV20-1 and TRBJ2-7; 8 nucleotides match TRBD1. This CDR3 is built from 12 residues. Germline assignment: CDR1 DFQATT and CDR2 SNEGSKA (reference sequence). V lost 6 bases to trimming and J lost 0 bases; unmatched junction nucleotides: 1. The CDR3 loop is CSADRDSYEQYF. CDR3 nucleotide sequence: TGCAGTGCGGACAGGGACTCCTACGAGCAGTACTTC.

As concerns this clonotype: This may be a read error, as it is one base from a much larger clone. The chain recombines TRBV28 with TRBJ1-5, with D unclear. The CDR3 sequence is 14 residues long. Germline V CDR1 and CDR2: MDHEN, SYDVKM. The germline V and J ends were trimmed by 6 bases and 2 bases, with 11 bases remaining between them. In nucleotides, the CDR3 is TGTGCCAGCAGGTTCACGGGAGGCAATCAGCCCCAGCATTTT. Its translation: CASRFTGGNQPQHF.

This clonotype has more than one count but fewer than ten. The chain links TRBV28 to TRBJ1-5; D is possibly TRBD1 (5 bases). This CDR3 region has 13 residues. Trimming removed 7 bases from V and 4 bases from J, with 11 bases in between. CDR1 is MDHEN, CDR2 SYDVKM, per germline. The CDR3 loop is CASIWGKNQPQHF. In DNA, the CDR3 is TGTGCCAGCATTTGGGGGAAAAATCAGCCCCAGCATTTT. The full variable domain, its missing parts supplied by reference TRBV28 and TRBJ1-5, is DVKVTQSSRYLVKRTGEKVFLECVQDMDHENMFWYRQDPGLGLRLIYFSYDVKMKEKGDIPEGYSVSREKKERFSLILESASTNQTSMYLCASIWGKNQPQHFGDGTRLSIL.

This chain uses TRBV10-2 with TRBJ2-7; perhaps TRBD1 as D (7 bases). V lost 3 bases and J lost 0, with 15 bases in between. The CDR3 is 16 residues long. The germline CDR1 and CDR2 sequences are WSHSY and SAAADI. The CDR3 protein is CASSDFPGGSSYEQYF. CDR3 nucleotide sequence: TGCGCCAGCAGTGACTTCCCAGGGGGGAGCTCCTACGAGCAGTACTTC.

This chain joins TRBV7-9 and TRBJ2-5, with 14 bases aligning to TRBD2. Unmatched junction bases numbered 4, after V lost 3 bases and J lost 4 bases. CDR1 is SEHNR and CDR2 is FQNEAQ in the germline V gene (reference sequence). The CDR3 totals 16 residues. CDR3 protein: CASSLTSGGGGETQYF. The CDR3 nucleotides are TGTGCCAGCAGCTTGACTAGCGGGGGGGGAGGAGAGACCCAGTACTTC.

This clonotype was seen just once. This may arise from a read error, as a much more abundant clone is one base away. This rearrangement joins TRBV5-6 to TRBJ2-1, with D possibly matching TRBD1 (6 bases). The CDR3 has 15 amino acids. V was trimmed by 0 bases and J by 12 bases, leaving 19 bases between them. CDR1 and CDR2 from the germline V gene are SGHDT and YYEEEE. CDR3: CASSLEHRDPDGQFF. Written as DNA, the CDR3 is TGTGCCAGCAGCTTGGAGCACAGGGACCCCGATGGGCAGTTCTTC.

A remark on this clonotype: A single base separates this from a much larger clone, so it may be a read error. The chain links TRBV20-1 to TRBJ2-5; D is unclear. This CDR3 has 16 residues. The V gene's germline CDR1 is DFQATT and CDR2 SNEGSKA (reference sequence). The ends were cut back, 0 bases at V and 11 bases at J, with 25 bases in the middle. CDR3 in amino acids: CSARDQMGDRLNEQYF. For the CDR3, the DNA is TGCAGTGCTAGAGATCAGATGGGCGACCGCCTCAATGAGCAGTACTTC.

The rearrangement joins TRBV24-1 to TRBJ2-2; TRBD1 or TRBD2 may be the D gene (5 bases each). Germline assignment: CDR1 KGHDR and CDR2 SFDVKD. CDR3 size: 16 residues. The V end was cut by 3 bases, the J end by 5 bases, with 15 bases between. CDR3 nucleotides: TGTGCCACCAGTGATAACCACCGGGACCTAACCGGGGAGCTGTTTTTT. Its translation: CATSDNHRDLTGELFF.

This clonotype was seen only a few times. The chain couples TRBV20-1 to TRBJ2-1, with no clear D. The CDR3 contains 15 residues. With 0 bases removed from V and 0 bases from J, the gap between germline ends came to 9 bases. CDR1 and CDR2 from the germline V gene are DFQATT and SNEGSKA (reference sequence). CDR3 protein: CSARDLESSYNEQFF. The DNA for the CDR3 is TGCAGTGCTAGAGATTTAGAGAGCTCCTACAATGAGCAGTTCTTC.

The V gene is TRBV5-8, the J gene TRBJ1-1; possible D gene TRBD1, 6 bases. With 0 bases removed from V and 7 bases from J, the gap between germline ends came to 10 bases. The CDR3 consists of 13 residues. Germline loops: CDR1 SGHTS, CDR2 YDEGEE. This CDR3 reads CASSLVGGLEAFF. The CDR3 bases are TGTGCCAGCAGCTTGGTAGGGGGTCTTGAAGCTTTCTTT.

For the CDR3, the DNA is TGTGCCAGCAGTTTAATGGCGAACTATGGCTACACCTTC. Protein: CASSLMANYGYTF. This chain joins TRBV28 and TRBJ1-2; D remains unclear. From germline, CDR1 is MDHEN and CDR2 SYDVKM. The CDR3 consists of 13 residues. V lost 2 bases to trimming and J lost 2 bases, with 6 bases between them.

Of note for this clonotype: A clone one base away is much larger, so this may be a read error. This CDR3 is CASNPWTGGQYEQYF. CDR3 sequence (DNA): TGTGCCAGCAACCCATGGACAGGGGGCCAGTACGAGCAGTACTTC. The rearrangement joins TRBV7-2 to TRBJ2-7; 11 bases match TRBD1. The V and J ends lost 7 bases and 4 bases, in that order; junction bases with no gene match: 9. This CDR3 contains 15 residues. Germline V CDR1 and CDR2: SGHTA, FQGNSA.

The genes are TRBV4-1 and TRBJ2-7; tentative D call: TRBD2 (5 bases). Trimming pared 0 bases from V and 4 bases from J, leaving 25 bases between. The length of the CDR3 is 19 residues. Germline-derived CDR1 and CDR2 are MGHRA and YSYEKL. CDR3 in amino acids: CASSQDKRINPRTPYEQYF. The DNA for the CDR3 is TGCGCCAGCAGCCAAGATAAGCGGATTAACCCCCGAACCCCTTACGAGCAGTACTTC.

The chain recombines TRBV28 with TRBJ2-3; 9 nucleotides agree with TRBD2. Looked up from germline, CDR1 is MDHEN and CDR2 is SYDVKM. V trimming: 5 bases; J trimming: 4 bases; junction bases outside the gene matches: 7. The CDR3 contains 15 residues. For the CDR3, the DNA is TGTGCCAGCAGTCCCCCACTAGCGGGCCCAGATACGCAGTATTTT. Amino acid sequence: CASSPPLAGPDTQYF.

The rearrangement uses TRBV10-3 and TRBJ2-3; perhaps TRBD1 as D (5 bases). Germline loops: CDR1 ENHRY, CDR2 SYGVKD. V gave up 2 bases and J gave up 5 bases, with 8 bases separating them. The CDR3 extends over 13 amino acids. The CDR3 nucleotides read TGTGCCATCAGTGAGGGACAAAAAGATACGCAGTATTTT. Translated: CAISEGQKDTQYF.

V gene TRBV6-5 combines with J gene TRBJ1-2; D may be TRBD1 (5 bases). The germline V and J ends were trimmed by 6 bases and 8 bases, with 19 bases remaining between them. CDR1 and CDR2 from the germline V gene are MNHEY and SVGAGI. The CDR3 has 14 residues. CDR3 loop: CASRPGTGGGGYTF. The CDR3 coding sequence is TGTGCCAGCAGACCCGGGACCGGGGGTGGGGGCTACACCTTC.

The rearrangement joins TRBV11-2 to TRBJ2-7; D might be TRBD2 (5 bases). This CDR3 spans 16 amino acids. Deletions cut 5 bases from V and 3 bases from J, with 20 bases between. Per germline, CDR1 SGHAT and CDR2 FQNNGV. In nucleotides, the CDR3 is TGTGCCAGCAGCAGAGGCCAGGACCCCCGGGGCTACGAGCAGTACTTC. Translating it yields CASSRGQDPRGYEQYF.

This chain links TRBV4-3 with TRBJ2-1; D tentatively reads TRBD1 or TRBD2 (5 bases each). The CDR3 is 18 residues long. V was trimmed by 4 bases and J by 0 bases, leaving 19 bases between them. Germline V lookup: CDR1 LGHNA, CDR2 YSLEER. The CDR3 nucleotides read TGCGCCAGCAGCCGCACAGCACCGAGGGGAAGCTCCTACAATGAGCAGTTCTTC. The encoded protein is CASSRTAPRGSSYNEQFF.

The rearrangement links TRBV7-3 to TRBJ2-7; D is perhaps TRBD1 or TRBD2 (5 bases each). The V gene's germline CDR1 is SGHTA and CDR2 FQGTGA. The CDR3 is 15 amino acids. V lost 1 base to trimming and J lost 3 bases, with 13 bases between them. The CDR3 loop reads CASSLNRGAGYEQYF. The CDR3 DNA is TGTGCCAGCAGCTTAAACCGGGGCGCGGGCTACGAGCAGTACTTC.

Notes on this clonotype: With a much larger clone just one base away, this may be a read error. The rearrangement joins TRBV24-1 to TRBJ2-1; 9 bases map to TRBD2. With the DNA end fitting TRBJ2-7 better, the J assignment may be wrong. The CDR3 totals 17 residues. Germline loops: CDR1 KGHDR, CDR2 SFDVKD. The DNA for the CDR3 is TGTGCCACCAGTGTTGGGGCCCTAGCGGGGAGATTTGGTGAGCAGTACTTC. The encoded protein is CATSVGALAGRFGEQYF.

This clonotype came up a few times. The CDR3 spells CASSLGTGTGVYEQYF. CDR3 sequence (DNA): TGCGCCAGCAGCTTGGGGACCGGGACAGGGGTATACGAGCAGTACTTC. V is TRBV5-1 and J is TRBJ2-7, with 10 positions matching TRBD1. J was trimmed by 4 bases and V by 0 bases; bases with no gene match: 7. This CDR3 is built from 16 residues. Germline V gene lookup returns CDR1 SGHRS and CDR2 YFSETQ.

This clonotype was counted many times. The CDR3 region has the DNA TGTGCCAGCAGTGAAGCAGGGAGTGGGATCGAGCAGTACTTC. It specifies CASSEAGSGIEQYF. The chain couples TRBV2 to TRBJ2-7, with D possibly TRBD2 on 5 matching bases. Germline-derived CDR1 and CDR2 are SNHLY and FYNNEI. V was pared by 0 bases and J by 6 bases, with 12 bases between. This CDR3 spans 14 amino acids. Filled out from reference TRBV2 and TRBJ2-7, the complete variable domain reads EPEVTQTPSHQVTQMGQEVILRCVPISNHLYFYWYRQILGQKVEFLVSFYNNEISEKSEIFDDQFSVERPDGSNFTLKIRSTKLEDSAMYFCASSEAGSGIEQYFGPGTRLTVT.

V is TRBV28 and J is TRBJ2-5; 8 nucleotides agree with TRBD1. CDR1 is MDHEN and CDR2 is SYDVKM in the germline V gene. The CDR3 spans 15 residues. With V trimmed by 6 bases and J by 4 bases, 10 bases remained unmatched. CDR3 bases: TGTGCCAGCAGCCCCGGACAGGGAACCCCAGAGACCCAGTACTTC. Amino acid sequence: CASSPGQGTPETQYF.

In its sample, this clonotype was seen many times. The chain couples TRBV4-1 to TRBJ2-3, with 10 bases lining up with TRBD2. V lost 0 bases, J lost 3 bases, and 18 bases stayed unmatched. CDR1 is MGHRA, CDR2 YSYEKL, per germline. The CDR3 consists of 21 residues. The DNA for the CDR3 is TGCGCCAGCAGCCAAGATATACGTAGCGGGGGGAAAGTTTGGGCAACAGATACGCAGTATTTT. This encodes CASSQDIRSGGKVWATDTQYF.

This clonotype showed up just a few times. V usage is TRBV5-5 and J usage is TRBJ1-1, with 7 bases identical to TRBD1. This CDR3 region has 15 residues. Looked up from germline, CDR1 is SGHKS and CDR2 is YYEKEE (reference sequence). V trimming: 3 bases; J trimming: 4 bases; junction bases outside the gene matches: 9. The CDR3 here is CASSSLQGYGTEAFF. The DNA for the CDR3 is TGTGCCAGCAGCTCCTTACAGGGGTATGGCACTGAAGCTTTCTTT.